Shown below are 21 T cell receptor beta chains from a single sample sequenced in a study of spatial heterogeneity in lung cancer. Described time point: blood at routine non-recurrence follow-up after resection. Unsorted whole RNA from tumor, nontumor lung or frozen PBMC underwent sequencing. MiXCR was run by TCRdb on the 5' RACE reads, yielding one entry per CDR3 protein. The data hold roughly 120,000 distinct CDR3 sequences, with approximately 12% observed a single time. The sequencing here drew on PBMCs, taken at follow-up. The receptors were gathered from a male donor with early-stage non-small cell lung cancer.

The chain combines TRBV30 with TRBJ2-7, with 14 bases aligning to TRBD2. CDR3 length: 17 amino acids. V gave up 2 bases and J gave up 0 bases; unmatched junction bases: 6. The germline gives CDR1 GTSNPN, CDR2 SVGIG (reference sequence). In DNA form, the CDR3 reads TGTGCCTGGAGTCGGTCTGGACTAGCGGGGGGCTCCTACGAGCAGTACTTC. Encoded protein: CAWSRSGLAGGSYEQYF. Filled out from reference TRBV30 and TRBJ2-7, the complete variable domain reads SQTIHQWPATLVQPVGSPLSLECTVEGTSNPNLYWYRQAAGRGLQLLFYSVGIGQISSEVPQNLSASRPQDRQFILSSKKLLLSDSGFYLCAWSRSGLAGGSYEQYFGPGTRLTVT.

Many counts were recorded for this clonotype. This chain uses TRBV7-2 with TRBJ2-2; 13 positions agree with TRBD2. This CDR3 region has 17 residues. The germline V gene has CDR1 SGHTA and CDR2 FQGNSA. The V gene end was trimmed by 4 bases and the J gene end by 6 bases; junction bases not matched to a gene: 8. CDR3: CASSSGLAGQGAGELFF. The CDR3 DNA reads as TGTGCCAGCAGCTCGGGACTAGCGGGGCAAGGGGCCGGGGAGCTGTTTTTT.

The rearrangement joins TRBV7-3 to TRBJ2-3, with 9 bases matching TRBD2. The ends lost 5 bases at V and 4 bases at J; junction bases unmatched: 10. The CDR3 contains 16 residues. Germline CDR1 is SGHTA and CDR2 is FQGTGA. The CDR3, as DNA: TGTGCCAGCAGCCCCCTGGGTAGCGGGGGTTCAGATACGCAGTATTTT. Translated: CASSPLGSGGSDTQYF. The entire variable domain, with the rest obtained from reference TRBV7-3 and TRBJ2-3, is as follows: GAGVSQTPSNKVTEKGKYVELRCDPISGHTALYWYRQSLGQGPEFLIYFQGTGAADDSGLPNDRFFAVRPEGSVSTLKIQRTERGDSAVYLCASSPLGSGGSDTQYFGPGTRLTVL.

The CDR3 loop reads CSVKTGYTDTQYF. CDR3 bases: TGCAGCGTCAAGACAGGGTACACAGATACGCAGTATTTT. The rearrangement joins TRBV29-1 to TRBJ2-3, with TRBD1 matching 7 bases. V gave up 6 bases and J gave up 2 bases; unmatched junction bases: 5. Germline assignment: CDR1 SQVTM and CDR2 ANQGSEA. The CDR3 has 13 amino acids.

This clonotype has only a few counts. The V and J genes are TRBV9 and TRBJ2-2; D gene uncertain. Germline V gene data show CDR1 as SGDLS and CDR2 as YYNGEE. V was clipped by 3 bases and J by 4 bases, with 7 bases between them. There are 13 residues in the CDR3. CDR3 protein: CASSASSTGELFF. DNA of the CDR3: TGTGCCAGCAGCGCCAGTAGCACCGGGGAGCTGTTTTTT.

There are many counts of this clonotype. V is TRBV20-1 and J is TRBJ2-3; 7 positions agree with TRBD2. Germline-derived CDR1 and CDR2 are DFQATT and SNEGSKA (reference sequence). This CDR3 contains 15 residues. The CDR3 protein is CNTGTQGLYTDTQYF. CDR3 DNA: TGCAACACCGGGACGCAGGGACTATACACAGATACGCAGTATTTT.

This chain joins TRBV6-6 and TRBJ2-7; TRBD2 agrees at 9 bases. CDR3 length equals 15 residues. The V gene end was trimmed by 0 bases and the J gene end by 6 bases; junction bases not matched to a gene: 6. From germline, CDR1 is MNHNY and CDR2 SVGAGI (reference sequence). The CDR3 nucleotides read TGTGCCAGCAGTTACTCTCCGGGACTAGCCTTCGAGCAGTACTTC. As protein: CASSYSPGLAFEQYF.

This clonotype has more than one count but fewer than ten. The chain combines TRBV4-2 with TRBJ1-5; D might be TRBD1 (5 bases). CDR1 is LGHNA and CDR2 is YNFKEQ in the germline V gene. The V end lost 1 base, the J end lost 3 bases, and 7 bases lay between the germline ends. The CDR3 has 14 residues. In nucleotides, the CDR3 is TGTGCCAGCAGCCAAGCAGGGTCCAATCAGCCCCAGCATTTT. Its protein is CASSQAGSNQPQHF.

This chain links TRBV28 with TRBJ1-1; 7 bases line up with TRBD1. CDR1 MDHEN and CDR2 SYDVKM come from the germline V gene. The V gene end was trimmed by 4 bases and the J gene end by 3 bases; junction bases not matched to a gene: 8. The CDR3 is 15 residues long. CDR3 sequence reads: CASSSTGARDTEAFF. The CDR3 DNA is TGTGCCAGCAGTTCTACAGGGGCGCGGGACACTGAAGCTTTCTTT.

This clonotype showed up many times. This chain connects TRBV5-5 to TRBJ1-1, with D possibly TRBD1 on 5 matching bases. Germline V gene data show CDR1 as SGHKS and CDR2 as YYEKEE (reference sequence). The CDR3 is 14 residues long. Between the trimmed V and J ends, which lost 4 bases and 12 bases, there was a span of 22 bases. The CDR3 DNA follows: TGTGCCAGCAGCCCCGGAGACAGAAAGCCCTCGCCTTTCTTT. Encoded protein: CASSPGDRKPSPFF.

The chain's CDR3 is CASRVGDTGELFF. The CDR3 DNA is TGTGCCAGCAGGGTGGGGGACACCGGGGAGCTGTTTTTT. The gene calls are TRBV12-3 or TRBV12-4 and TRBJ2-2; the D gene could be TRBD1 or TRBD2 (5 bases each). Trimming shortened V by 6 bases and J by 3 bases, and 8 bases separated the two germline ends. The CDR3 has 13 amino acids.

The chain employs TRBV28 and TRBJ2-2; weak D call: TRBD2 (6 bases). From germline, CDR1 is MDHEN and CDR2 SYDVKM. This CDR3 is 16 amino acids long. The V end was cut by 4 bases, the J end by 2 bases, with 14 bases between. This CDR3 reads CASSSPRDVNTGELFF. DNA for the CDR3: TGTGCCAGCAGTTCCCCGCGGGACGTAAACACCGGGGAGCTGTTTTTT.

In this sample, this clonotype turned up a few times. CDR3: CASSAGPNSEQYF. The DNA for the CDR3 is TGTGCCAGCAGCGCGGGGCCGAATAGCGAGCAGTACTTC. V gene TRBV9 combines with J gene TRBJ2-7; possibly TRBD1 or TRBD2 for D (5 bases each). Germline-derived CDR1 and CDR2 are SGDLS and YYNGEE. V lost 3 bases and J 6 bases, leaving 13 bases between the germline ends. This CDR3 is built from 13 residues.

This clonotype has ten or more counts. This chain uses TRBV28 with TRBJ1-2; D unclear. The CDR3 consists of 13 residues. Germline CDR1 is MDHEN and CDR2 is SYDVKM. The germline V and J ends were trimmed by 8 bases and 3 bases, with 13 bases remaining between them. CDR3 bases: TGTGCCAGCGGATACCCGGGAGACTATGGCTACACCTTC. Translated: CASGYPGDYGYTF.

This clonotype was counted only a few times. The V call is TRBV18, the J call TRBJ2-3; TRBD1 agrees at 10 bases. The CDR3 loop spans 15 amino acids. J gave up 0 bases and V 6 bases, and 3 bases lay outside the gene matches. Germline CDR1 reads KGHSH; CDR2 reads LQKENI. The CDR3 loop reads CASSSGQGSTDTQYF. The CDR3 DNA is TGTGCCAGCTCGTCGGGACAGGGGAGCACAGATACGCAGTATTTT.

This clonotype was counted many times. V is TRBV5-1 and J is TRBJ2-6, with unresolved D. The CDR3 is 14 residues long. Germline lookup yields CDR1 SGHRS and CDR2 YFSETQ. V dropped 0 bases and J dropped 2 bases, with 3 bases sitting between them. This chain's CDR3 is CASSLDPGANVLTF. CDR3 DNA: TGCGCCAGCAGCTTGGACCCTGGGGCCAACGTCCTGACTTTC.

The gene calls are TRBV20-1 and TRBJ1-6; 11 nucleotides agree with TRBD1. This CDR3 has 15 amino acids. V shed 5 bases, J shed 7 bases, and the junction held 7 bases outside the gene matches. Germline-derived CDR1 and CDR2 are DFQATT and SNEGSKA (reference sequence). The CDR3 nucleotides are TGCAGTGCTTTGGGACAGGGGGTTGTAAATTCACCCCTCCACTTT. Its protein product is CSALGQGVVNSPLHF.

This chain uses TRBV28 with TRBJ2-7; tentatively, D is TRBD1 (5 bases). Germline V gene sequence: CDR1 MDHEN, CDR2 SYDVKM. V shed 4 bases and J shed 0 bases, with 16 bases lying between them. This CDR3 is built from 16 residues. The CDR3 DNA reads TGTGCCAGCAGTTCCCCAGGGCAAAGTTCCTCCTACGAGCAGTACTTC. Protein: CASSSPGQSSSYEQYF.

This clonotype has just a few counts. The chain links TRBV11-3 to TRBJ1-2; 11 nucleotides agree with TRBD1. Germline V gene sequence: CDR1 SGHNT, CDR2 YENEEA. V shed 3 bases and J 9 bases; nucleotides not matched to a gene: 15. This CDR3 is built from 17 residues. CDR3 DNA: TGTGCCAGCAGCTTCGGACAGGGGGCTAGCACGATGACAAGCTACACCTTC. It translates to CASSFGQGASTMTSYTF.

V and J are TRBV19 and TRBJ2-2; no clear D. The CDR3 spans 13 residues. Germline CDR1 and CDR2: LNHDA and SQIVND (reference sequence). V dropped 6 bases and J dropped 7 bases, with 12 bases sitting between them. The CDR3 spells CASRSPAFGELFF. Here the CDR3 DNA reads TGTGCCAGTAGGAGCCCCGCATTCGGGGAGCTGTTTTTT. The full variable domain, its missing parts supplied by reference TRBV19 and TRBJ2-2, is DGGITQSPKYLFRKEGQNVTLSCEQNLNHDAMYWYRQDPGQGLRLIYYSQIVNDFQKGDIAEGYSVSREKKESFPLTVTSAQKNPTAFYLCASRSPAFGELFFGEGSRLTVL.

This clonotype turned up a few times. The V call is TRBV12-3 or TRBV12-4, the J call TRBJ1-3; the D is unclear. The ends were cut back, 7 bases at V and 0 bases at J, with 10 bases in the middle. The CDR3 length is 14 residues. As DNA, the CDR3 is TGTGCCAGCACCGTTCCAAGCTCTGGAAACACCATATATTTT. Encoded protein: CASTVPSSGNTIYF.